What follows is one TCR beta chain and its context. Its specificity is not known. The protocol was immunoSEQ multiplex PCR, while the TCRdb copy is restricted to in-frame clones and leaves out a portion. The table has about 64,000 clones, approximately 94% seen once. This entry is derived from a study of brain T cells in children with intractable seizures. The study's findings and limits: Pre-surgery blood may have been undersampled, hiding some clones.

This receptor was identified in a boy under three years old with focal cortical dysplasia and intractable seizures. The sample in question was peripheral blood, obtained at surgery.

CDR3: CASSFARGYEQYF. The DNA of the CDR3 is TGTGCCAGCAGTTTCGCCCGGGGCTACGAGCAGTACTTC. This rearrangement joins TRBV28 to TRBJ2-7; D may be TRBD2 (5 bases). CDR3 length equals 13 residues. The germline gives CDR1 MDHEN, CDR2 SYDVKM. The V gene lost 3 bases and the J gene lost 3 bases, with 9 bases spanning the gap.